Presented here are 18 T cell receptor beta chains from one specimen sequenced in a study of cytomegalovirus exposure and HLA in healthy donors. In the PCR, 60 Vbeta and 13 Jbeta primers were used. Using immunoSEQ multiplex PCR, the repertoire was profiled, and TCRdb retains in-frame clones only, with some absent. Among some 150,000 clones listed, about 80% were seen once. Sequencing used PBMCs. All receptors come from a woman between 35 and 50 years old in good health and CMV-seronegative.

This sequence joins TRBV5-6 and TRBJ1-2, with D possibly being TRBD1 (6 bases). The CDR3 is 15 residues long. CDR1 SGHDT and CDR2 YYEEEE come from the germline V gene. V was pared by 2 bases and J by 4 bases, with 15 bases between. The chain's CDR3 is CASSFAETGPYGYTF. The CDR3 coding sequence is TGTGCCAGCAGCTTCGCTGAGACAGGCCCCTATGGCTACACCTTC.

This chain joins TRBV5-1 and TRBJ1-4, with TRBD1 identical over 7 bases. Germline V gene sequence: CDR1 SGHRS, CDR2 YFSETQ. The length of the CDR3 is 16 residues. With V trimmed by 4 bases and J by 7 bases, 13 bases remained unmatched. Here the CDR3 reads CASSPQQGTVGEKLFF. The CDR3 nucleotides read TGCGCCAGCAGCCCCCAGCAGGGGACAGTCGGTGAAAAACTGTTTTTT.

V usage is TRBV9 and J usage is TRBJ2-1; tentatively, D is TRBD2 (5 bases). Germline values: CDR1 SGDLS, CDR2 YYNGEE. The CDR3 consists of 15 residues. V gave up 2 bases and J gave up 0 bases, with 9 bases separating them. In nucleotides, the CDR3 is TGTGCCAGCAGCGTTAGCGAGTACTCCTACAATGAGCAGTTCTTC. Its translation: CASSVSEYSYNEQFF.

The chain uses TRBV10-3 and TRBJ2-1; 8 nucleotides agree with TRBD2. CDR1 ENHRY and CDR2 SYGVKD come from the germline V gene. V shed 5 bases and J 0 bases; nucleotides not matched to a gene: 6. There are 16 residues in the CDR3. The CDR3 protein is CAISFGGTSSYNEQFF. The DNA for the CDR3 is TGTGCCATCAGTTTTGGGGGGACTAGCTCCTACAATGAGCAGTTCTTC.

This chain's CDR3 is CASSLARQGAGNQPQHF. The DNA for the CDR3 is TGTGCCAGCAGCTTGGCCCGACAGGGGGCGGGCAATCAGCCCCAGCATTTT. The rearrangement uses TRBV5-6 and TRBJ1-5, with 10 nucleotides matching TRBD1. This CDR3 comprises 17 residues. V lost 0 bases to trimming and J lost 2 bases; unmatched junction nucleotides: 5. The germline V gene has CDR1 SGHDT and CDR2 YYEEEE.

The table lists this clone with a count of one. The V and J genes are TRBV5-4 and TRBJ2-2; TRBD1 matches 9 bases. There are 15 residues in the CDR3. Unmatched junction bases numbered 2, after V lost 3 bases and J lost 2 bases. CDR1 SGHNT and CDR2 YYREEE come from the germline V gene (reference sequence). The CDR3 here is CASSSGQGNTGELFF. The CDR3 nucleotides read TGTGCCAGCAGCTCGGGACAGGGTAACACCGGGGAGCTGTTTTTT.

V gene TRBV7-2 combines with J gene TRBJ1-2, with 9 bases identical to TRBD1. V shed 4 bases, J shed 5 bases, and the junction held 5 bases outside the gene matches. From germline, CDR1 is SGHTA and CDR2 FQGNSA. The CDR3 has 14 residues. DNA of the CDR3: TGTGCCAGCAGCTCACGGACAGGGGAATATGGCTACACCTTC. Translated, it gives CASSSRTGEYGYTF.

This clone has a single count. This rearrangement joins TRBV5-1 to TRBJ2-2, with 11 bases matching TRBD1. Germline CDR1 is SGHRS and CDR2 is YFSETQ. The CDR3 spans 15 residues. Trimming at V came to 4 bases and at J to 5 bases, leaving 4 bases not matched to a gene. The CDR3 spells CASSGGQGATGELFF. The CDR3, as DNA: TGCGCCAGCAGCGGAGGACAGGGGGCGACCGGGGAGCTGTTTTTT.

The V call is TRBV5-4, the J call TRBJ2-7, with no clear D. Germline V CDR1 and CDR2: SGHNT, YYREEE (reference sequence). The CDR3 consists of 14 residues. The V end lost 0 bases, the J end lost 1 base, and 8 bases lay between the germline ends. The CDR3 nucleotides read TGTGCCAGCAGCTTGGGAGGCGAATCCTACGAGCAGTACTTC. Protein sequence: CASSLGGESYEQYF.

The rearrangement links TRBV7-2 to TRBJ2-7; TRBD1 matches 7 bases. The junction had 4 bases not matched to a gene; V was cut back by 0 bases and J by 5 bases. Germline loops: CDR1 SGHTA, CDR2 FQGNSA. This CDR3 spans 14 amino acids. The CDR3 spells CASSLATGDHEQYF. Written as DNA, the CDR3 is TGTGCCAGCAGCTTAGCTACAGGGGACCACGAGCAGTACTTC.

The chain recombines TRBV4-2 with TRBJ2-1, with 11 nucleotides matching TRBD2. This CDR3 comprises 19 residues. From germline, CDR1 is LGHNA and CDR2 YNFKEQ. The V and J ends lost 2 bases and 8 bases, in that order; junction bases with no gene match: 17. CDR3 nucleotides: TGTGCCAGCAGCCAAAGGACTAGCGGGTCCTCCTCGAGGGATTATGAGCAGTTCTTC. Its protein is CASSQRTSGSSSRDYEQFF.

The rearrangement links TRBV2 to TRBJ1-2; 10 bases align to TRBD1. The CDR3 has 15 residues. The germline CDR1 and CDR2 sequences are SNHLY and FYNNEI. Trimming cost V 8 bases and J 4 bases; bases outside gene matches: 10. The CDR3 here is CASGEDRGWAYGYTF. The CDR3 nucleotides are TGTGCCAGCGGGGAGGACAGGGGGTGGGCCTATGGCTACACCTTC.

This chain uses TRBV19 with TRBJ1-5; D remains unclear. Germline loops: CDR1 LNHDA, CDR2 SQIVND (reference sequence). V lost 7 bases to trimming and J lost 3 bases, with 16 bases between them. The CDR3 is 15 residues long. The CDR3 loop reads CASTPRYDINQPQHF. CDR3 bases: TGTGCCAGTACCCCCAGGTACGACATCAATCAGCCCCAGCATTTT.

Turning to this clone: A read error may produce the germline difference seen at one junction end. Other nucleotide sequences from this sample produce the same CDR3. The rearrangement uses TRBV7-9 and TRBJ2-1; 8 nucleotides align to TRBD2. The CDR3 contains 16 residues. Germline loops: CDR1 SEHNR, CDR2 FQNEAQ (reference sequence). CDR3 sequence reads: CSSSLALAGTYNEQFF. In nucleotides, the CDR3 is TGTTCCAGCAGCTTAGCGTTAGCGGGGACCTACAATGAGCAGTTCTTC.

The chain joins TRBV20-1 to TRBJ2-7; a possible D gene is TRBD1 (6 bases). Germline CDR1 reads DFQATT; CDR2 reads SNEGSKA (reference sequence). Deletions cut 6 bases from V and 11 bases from J, with 11 bases between. The CDR3 has 9 residues. The CDR3 reads CSATGLEYF. The CDR3 DNA follows: TGCAGTGCAACAGGGCTAGAGTACTTC.

This sequence joins TRBV7-9 and TRBJ1-4, with D perhaps TRBD1 (5 bases). CDR3 length: 15 amino acids. Germline V gene sequence: CDR1 SEHNR, CDR2 FQNEAQ (reference sequence). Trimming cost V 5 bases and J 5 bases, with 15 bases left between them. The CDR3 region is CASSAGTSSNEKLFF. In nucleotides, the CDR3 is TGTGCCAGCAGCGCTGGGACTTCCTCCAATGAAAAACTGTTTTTT.

The V call is TRBV11-3, the J call TRBJ2-2, with 9 positions matching TRBD1. Germline trimming cut 3 bases from V and 6 bases from J; bases unmatched to any gene: 5. Germline V lookup: CDR1 SGHNT, CDR2 YENEEA. The CDR3 has 15 residues. In DNA, the CDR3 is TGTGCCAGCAGCTTGGGACAGGGCAGGGCCGGGGAGCTGTTTTTT. Its translation: CASSLGQGRAGELFF.

The rearrangement uses TRBV6-1 and TRBJ2-3; a possible D gene is TRBD2 (6 bases). Germline loops: CDR1 MNHNS, CDR2 SASEGT. The CDR3 runs to 14 residues. The V end was cut by 7 bases, the J end by 2 bases, with 13 bases between. The CDR3 nucleotides read TGTGCCAGCATTCCTAGCGTGTACACAGATACGCAGTATTTT. Translation gives CASIPSVYTDTQYF.